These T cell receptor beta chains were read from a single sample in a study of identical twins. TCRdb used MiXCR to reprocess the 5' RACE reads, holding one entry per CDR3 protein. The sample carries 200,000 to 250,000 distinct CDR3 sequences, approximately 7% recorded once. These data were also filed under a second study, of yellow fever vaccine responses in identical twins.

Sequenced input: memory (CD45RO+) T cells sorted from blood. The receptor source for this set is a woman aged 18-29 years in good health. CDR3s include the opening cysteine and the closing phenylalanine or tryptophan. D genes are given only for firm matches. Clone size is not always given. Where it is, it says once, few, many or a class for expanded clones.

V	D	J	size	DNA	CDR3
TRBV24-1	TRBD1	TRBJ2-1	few	TGTGCCACGCAACCGGGACAGGGGATTTACAGCTCCTACAATGAGCAGTTCTTC	CATQPGQGIYSSYNEQFF
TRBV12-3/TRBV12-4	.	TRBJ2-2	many	TGTGCCAGCAGTCGGACAGGAGGGGACACCGGGGAGCTGTTTTTT	CASSRTGGDTGELFF
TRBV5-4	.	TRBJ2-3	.	TGTGCCAGCAGCTTGGCGCTAGCGCCAGATACGCAGTATTTT	CASSLALAPDTQYF
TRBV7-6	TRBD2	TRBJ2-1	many	TGTGCCAGCAGCTTGGGGGCTAGCGGGAGGCTTGAGCAGTTCTTC	CASSLGASGRLEQFF
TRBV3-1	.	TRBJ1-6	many	TGTGCCAGCAGCCAAGCCCGGGCAGCTCTCCACTTT	CASSQARAALHF
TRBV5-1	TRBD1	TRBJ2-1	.	TGCGCCAGCAGGTACGGGACAGGGGACTACAATGAGCAGTTCTTC	CASRYGTGDYNEQFF
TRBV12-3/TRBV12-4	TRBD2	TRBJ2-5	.	TGTGCCAGCAGTTTAATGGGGGGAGGGAGGGAGACCCAGTACTTC	CASSLMGGGRETQYF
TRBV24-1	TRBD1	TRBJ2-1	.	TGTGCCACCAGTGACCCGGACAGGTTCTCCTACAATGAGCAGTTCTTC	CATSDPDRFSYNEQFF
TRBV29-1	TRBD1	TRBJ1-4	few	TGCAGCGCTGCCCCAGGACAGGGATATGAAAAACTGTTTTTT	CSAAPGQGYEKLFF
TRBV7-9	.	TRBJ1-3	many	TGTGCCAGCAGAGCAAGCTCTGGAAACACCATATATTTT	CASRASSGNTIYF
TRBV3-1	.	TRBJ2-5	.	TGTGCCAGCAGCCAAGTAACAGGGGAGACCCAGTACTTC	CASSQVTGETQYF
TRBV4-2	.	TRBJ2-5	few	TGTGCCAGCAGCGGGCTTCGAGCCGAGACCCAGTACTTC	CASSGLRAETQYF
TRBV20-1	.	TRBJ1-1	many	TGCAGTGCTACCTCTTTGAGGGGCCCGAACACTGAAGCTTTCTTT	CSATSLRGPNTEAFF
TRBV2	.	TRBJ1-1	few	TGTGCCAGCGGGGACTCTTTCTTT	CASGDSFF
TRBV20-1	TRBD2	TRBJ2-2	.	TGCAGTGCTAGAGATCCAAAGCGGGGGGCCAGGACCGGGGAGCTGTTTTTT	CSARDPKRGARTGELFF
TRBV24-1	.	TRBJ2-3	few	TGTGCCACCAGTGATTCGGGACTCCCCCGCACAGATACGCAGTATTTT	CATSDSGLPRTDTQYF
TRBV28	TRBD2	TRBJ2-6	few	TGTGCCAGCAAGGGACTAGCGGGCCGCCGGCCGGGGGCCAACGTCCTGACTTTC	CASKGLAGRRPGANVLTF
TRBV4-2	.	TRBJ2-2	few	TGTGCCAGCAGCCAAGAGATTAGCTCCACCGGGGAGCTGTTTTTT	CASSQEISSTGELFF
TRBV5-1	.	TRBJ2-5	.	TGCGCCAGCAGCACAGGACAGAAAGAGACCCAGTACTTC	CASSTGQKETQYF
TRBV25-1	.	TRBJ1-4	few	TGTGCCAGCAGTGTAGGGGTTACTAATGAAAAACTGTTTTTT	CASSVGVTNEKLFF
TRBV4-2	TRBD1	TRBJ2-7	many	TGTGCCAGCAGCGCCTCAGGACAGGGTTCCTACGAGCAGTACTTC	CASSASGQGSYEQYF
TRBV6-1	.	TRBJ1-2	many	TGTGCCAGCAGTCAACAGGGTATCACCTATGGCTACACCTTC	CASSQQGITYGYTF
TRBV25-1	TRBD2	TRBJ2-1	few	TGTGCCAGCAGTGACCTAAGCGGGGGGGCCTACAATGAGCAGTTCTTC	CASSDLSGGAYNEQFF
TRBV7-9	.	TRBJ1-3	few	TGTGCCAGCAGCTTCCAGTTTGTGCCCTCTGGAAACACCATATATTTT	CASSFQFVPSGNTIYF
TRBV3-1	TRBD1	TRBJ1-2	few	TGTGCCAGCAGCCCCGAGACAGGGTCGAACTATGGCTACACCTTC	CASSPETGSNYGYTF
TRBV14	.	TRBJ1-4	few	TGTGCCAGCAGCCGCCAAGTAAATGAAAAACTGTTTTTT	CASSRQVNEKLFF
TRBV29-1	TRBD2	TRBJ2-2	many	TGCAGCGCGCGACTAGCGGGGGGGCCGAACGGGGAGCTGTTTTTT	CSARLAGGPNGELFF
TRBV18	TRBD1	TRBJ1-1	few	TGTGCCAGCTCACCCTATCAGGGGGCTGAAGCTTTCTTT	CASSPYQGAEAFF
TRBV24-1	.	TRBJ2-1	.	TGTGCCACCAGTGACCAAAAAGCAAGGGGGGGTGAGCAGTTCTTC	CATSDQKARGGEQFF
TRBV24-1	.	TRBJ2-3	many	TGTGCCACCAGCGCCCCGGGCACAGATACGCAGTATTTT	CATSAPGTDTQYF
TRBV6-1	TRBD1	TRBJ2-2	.	TGTGCCAGCAGCGCGGACAGGGTGGGGACCGGGGAGCTGTTTTTT	CASSADRVGTGELFF
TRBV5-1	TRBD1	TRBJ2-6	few	TGCGCCAGCAGCGACGGACAGGGGGCTTCTGGGGCCAACGTCCTGACTTTC	CASSDGQGASGANVLTF
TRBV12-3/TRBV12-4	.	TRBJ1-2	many	TGTGCCAGCAGTCCCGACTTCTATGGCTACACCTTC	CASSPDFYGYTF
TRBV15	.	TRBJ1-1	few	TGTGCCACCAGCAGAGTGGGTGGGCAGGTCGGTCGTGAAGCTTTCTTT	CATSRVGGQVGREAFF
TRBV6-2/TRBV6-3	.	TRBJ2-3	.	TGTGCCAGCAGTGAGGACGGGTTTGCAGATACGCAGTATTTT	CASSEDGFADTQYF
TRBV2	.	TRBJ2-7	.	TGTGCCAGCAGTGATAGAGGGATGTACGAGCAGTACTTC	CASSDRGMYEQYF
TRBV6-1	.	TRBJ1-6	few	TGTGCCAGCAGTGGACTTTTTAGTTCACCCCTCCACTTT	CASSGLFSSPLHF
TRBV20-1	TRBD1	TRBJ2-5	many	TGCAGTGCCCTTGGACAGGGGAGAGTGGAGACCCAGTACTTC	CSALGQGRVETQYF
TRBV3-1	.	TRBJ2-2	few	TGTGCCTCCAGGCTAGGGTCCGGGGAGCTGTTTTTT	CASRLGSGELFF
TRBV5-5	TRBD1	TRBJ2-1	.	TGTGCCAGCCAACTGACAGGGGGTCACAATGAGCAGTTCTTC	CASQLTGGHNEQFF
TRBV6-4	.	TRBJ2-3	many	TGTGCCAGCAGTAGGGACTCCAGCACAGATACGCAGTATTTT	CASSRDSSTDTQYF
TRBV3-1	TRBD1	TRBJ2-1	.	TGTGCCAGCAGCCAAGAGCCACCCGGGACAGTCTACAATGAGCAGTTCTTC	CASSQEPPGTVYNEQFF
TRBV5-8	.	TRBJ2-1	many	TGTGCCAGCAGCTGGACCGGGACACCGTTTTACAATGAGCAGTTCTTC	CASSWTGTPFYNEQFF
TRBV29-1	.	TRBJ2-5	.	TGCAGCGTGAGGTTGGGTGAGACCCAGTACTTC	CSVRLGETQYF
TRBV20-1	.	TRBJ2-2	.	TGCAGTGCTCGCGAGAGGGCCGGGGAGCTGTTTTTT	CSARERAGELFF
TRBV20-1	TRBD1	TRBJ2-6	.	TGCAGTGCTAGACCCTCCGGGACAGGGGTTAGTGGGGCCAACGTCCTGCCTTTC	CSARPSGTGVSGANVLPF
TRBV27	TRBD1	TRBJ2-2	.	TGTGCCAGCAGTTTAGCCTGGCGACAGGGGGCAGAAAGGACCGGGGAGCTGTTTTTT	CASSLAWRQGAERTGELFF
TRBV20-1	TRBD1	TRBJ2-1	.	TGCAGTGCTGCCGGGACAGGGGTGGCCAATGAGCAGTTCTTC	CSAAGTGVANEQFF
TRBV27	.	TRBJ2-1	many	TGTGCCAGCTGCCCTAAGTATCCCTCCTACAATGAGCAGTTCTTC	CASCPKYPSYNEQFF
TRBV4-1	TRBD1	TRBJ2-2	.	TGCGCCAGCAGCAGGACAGGGGGCTCGTCGAACACCGGGGAGCTGTTTTTT	CASSRTGGSSNTGELFF